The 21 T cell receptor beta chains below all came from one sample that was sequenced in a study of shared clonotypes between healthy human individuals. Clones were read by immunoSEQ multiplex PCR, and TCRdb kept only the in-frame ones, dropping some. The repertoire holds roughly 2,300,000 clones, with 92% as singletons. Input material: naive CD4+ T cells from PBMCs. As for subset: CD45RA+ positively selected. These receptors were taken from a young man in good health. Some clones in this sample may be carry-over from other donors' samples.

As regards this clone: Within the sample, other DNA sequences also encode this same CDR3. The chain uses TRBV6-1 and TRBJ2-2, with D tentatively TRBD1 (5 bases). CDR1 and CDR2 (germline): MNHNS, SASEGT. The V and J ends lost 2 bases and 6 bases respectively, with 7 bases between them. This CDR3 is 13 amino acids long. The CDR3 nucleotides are TGTGCCAGCAGTGAACAGGGTTCCGGGGAGCTGTTTTTT. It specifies CASSEQGSGELFF.

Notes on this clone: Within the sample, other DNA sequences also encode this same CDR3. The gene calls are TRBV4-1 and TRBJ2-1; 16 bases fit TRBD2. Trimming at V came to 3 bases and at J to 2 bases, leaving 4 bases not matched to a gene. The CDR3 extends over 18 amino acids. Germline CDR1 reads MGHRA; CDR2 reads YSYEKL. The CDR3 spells CASSQGLAGGPPYNEQFF. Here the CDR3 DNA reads TGCGCCAGCAGCCAGGGACTAGCGGGAGGGCCCCCCTACAATGAGCAGTTCTTC.

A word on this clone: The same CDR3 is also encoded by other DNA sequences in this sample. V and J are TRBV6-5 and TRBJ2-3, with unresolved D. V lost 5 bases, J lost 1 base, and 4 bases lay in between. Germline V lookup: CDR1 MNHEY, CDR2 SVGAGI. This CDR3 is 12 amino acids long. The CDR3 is CASSRGTDTQYF. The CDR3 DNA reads TGTGCCAGCAGTCGGGGCACAGATACGCAGTATTTT.

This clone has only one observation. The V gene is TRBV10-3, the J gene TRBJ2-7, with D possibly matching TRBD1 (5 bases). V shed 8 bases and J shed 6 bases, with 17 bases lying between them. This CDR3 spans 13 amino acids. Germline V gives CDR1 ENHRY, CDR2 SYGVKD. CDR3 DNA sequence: TGTGCCATCGTAGGGGTCCCTTCTGGCGAGCAGTACTTC. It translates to CAIVGVPSGEQYF.

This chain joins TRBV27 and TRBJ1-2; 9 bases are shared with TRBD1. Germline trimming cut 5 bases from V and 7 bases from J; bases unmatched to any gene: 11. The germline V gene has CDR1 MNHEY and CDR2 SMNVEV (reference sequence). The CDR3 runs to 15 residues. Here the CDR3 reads CASSPLDRGAVGYTF. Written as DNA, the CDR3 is TGTGCCAGCAGTCCGCTCGACAGGGGGGCGGTTGGCTACACCTTC.

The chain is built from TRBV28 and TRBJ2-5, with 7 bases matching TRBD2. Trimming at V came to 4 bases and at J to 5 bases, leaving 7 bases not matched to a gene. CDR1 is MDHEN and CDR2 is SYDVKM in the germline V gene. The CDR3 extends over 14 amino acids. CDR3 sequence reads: CASSSPSGEETQYF. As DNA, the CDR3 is TGTGCCAGCAGTTCCCCCAGCGGGGAGGAGACCCAGTACTTC.

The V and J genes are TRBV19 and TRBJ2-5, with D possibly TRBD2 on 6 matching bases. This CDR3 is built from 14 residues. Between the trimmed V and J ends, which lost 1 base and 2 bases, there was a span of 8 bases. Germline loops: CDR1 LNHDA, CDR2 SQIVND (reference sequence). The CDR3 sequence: CASSIGREQETQYF. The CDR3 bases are TGTGCCAGTAGTATAGGCCGGGAGCAAGAGACCCAGTACTTC.

The CDR3 DNA follows: TGTGCCAGCAGTTTCCTTGCCAGCAGGGGGGTAAGGTCGGATGAGCAGTTCTTC. Translation: CASSFLASRGVRSDEQFF. The chain carries TRBV27 and TRBJ2-1; D is perhaps TRBD1 (7 bases). Trimming shortened V by 3 bases and J by 8 bases, and 26 bases separated the two germline ends. Germline CDR1 reads MNHEY; CDR2 reads SMNVEV (reference sequence). CDR3 length: 18 amino acids.

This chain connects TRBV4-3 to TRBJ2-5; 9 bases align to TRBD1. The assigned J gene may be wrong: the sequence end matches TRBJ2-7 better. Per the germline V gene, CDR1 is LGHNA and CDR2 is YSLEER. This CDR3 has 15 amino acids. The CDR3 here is CASSLASGQGYEQYF. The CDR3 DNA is TGCGCCAGCAGCCTAGCCTCGGGACAGGGCTACGAGCAGTACTTC.

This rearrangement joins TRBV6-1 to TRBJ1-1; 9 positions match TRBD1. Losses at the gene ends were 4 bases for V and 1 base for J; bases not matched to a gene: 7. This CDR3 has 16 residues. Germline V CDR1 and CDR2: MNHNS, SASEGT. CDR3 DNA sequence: TGTGCCAGCAGTGGCCACAGGGGGCTGAGGAACACTGAAGCTTTCTTT. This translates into CASSGHRGLRNTEAFF.

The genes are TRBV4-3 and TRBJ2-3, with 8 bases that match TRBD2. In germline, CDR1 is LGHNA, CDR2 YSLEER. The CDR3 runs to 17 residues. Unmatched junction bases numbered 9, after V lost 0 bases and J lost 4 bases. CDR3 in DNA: TGCGCCAGCAGCCAAGATAGGGCGGGAGGTGGGGCAGATACGCAGTATTTT. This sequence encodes CASSQDRAGGGADTQYF.

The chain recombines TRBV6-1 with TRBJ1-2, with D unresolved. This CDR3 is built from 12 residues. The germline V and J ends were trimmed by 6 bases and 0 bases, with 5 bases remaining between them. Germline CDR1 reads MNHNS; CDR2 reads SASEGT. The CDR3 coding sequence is TGTGCCAGCAGCCAAACTAACTATGGCTACACCTTC. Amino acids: CASSQTNYGYTF.

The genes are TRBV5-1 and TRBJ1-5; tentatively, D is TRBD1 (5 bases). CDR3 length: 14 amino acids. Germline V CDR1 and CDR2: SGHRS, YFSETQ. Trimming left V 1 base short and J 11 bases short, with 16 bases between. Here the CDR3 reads CASSLTGAPLAQHF. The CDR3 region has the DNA TGCGCCAGCAGCTTGACCGGGGCCCCCTTGGCCCAGCATTTT.

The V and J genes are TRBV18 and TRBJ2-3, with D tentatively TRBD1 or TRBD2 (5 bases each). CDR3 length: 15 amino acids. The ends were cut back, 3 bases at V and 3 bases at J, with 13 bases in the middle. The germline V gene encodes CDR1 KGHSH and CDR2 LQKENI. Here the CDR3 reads CASSPRGEGTDTQYF. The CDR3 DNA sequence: TGTGCCAGCTCACCTCGGGGTGAGGGGACAGATACGCAGTATTTT.

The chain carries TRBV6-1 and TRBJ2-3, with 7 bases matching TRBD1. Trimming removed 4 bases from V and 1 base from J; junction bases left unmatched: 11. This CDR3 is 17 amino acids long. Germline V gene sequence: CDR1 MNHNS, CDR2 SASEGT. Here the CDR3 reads CASSVTWTGQGTDTQYF. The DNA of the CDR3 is TGTGCCAGCAGTGTAACCTGGACAGGACAGGGCACAGATACGCAGTATTTT.

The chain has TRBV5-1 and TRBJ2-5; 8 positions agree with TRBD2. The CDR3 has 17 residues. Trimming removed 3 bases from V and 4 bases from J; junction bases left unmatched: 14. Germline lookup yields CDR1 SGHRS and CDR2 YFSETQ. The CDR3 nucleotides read TGCGCCAGCAGCTCCAAAAGGGAGCGGGAGAGGGGAGAGACCCAGTACTTC. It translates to CASSSKRERERGETQYF. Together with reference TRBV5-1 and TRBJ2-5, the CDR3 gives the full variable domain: KAGVTQTPRYLIKTRGQQVTLSCSPISGHRSVSWYQQTPGQGLQFLFEYFSETQRNKGNFPGRFSGRQFSNSRSEMNVSTLELGDSALYLCASSSKRERERGETQYFGPGTRLLVL.

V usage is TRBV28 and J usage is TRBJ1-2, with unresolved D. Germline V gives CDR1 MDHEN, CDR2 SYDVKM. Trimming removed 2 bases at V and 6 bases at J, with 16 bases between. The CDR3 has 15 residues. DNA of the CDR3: TGTGCCAGCAGTTTAATCCGTCAGGCGTACGATGGCTACACCTTC. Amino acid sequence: CASSLIRQAYDGYTF.

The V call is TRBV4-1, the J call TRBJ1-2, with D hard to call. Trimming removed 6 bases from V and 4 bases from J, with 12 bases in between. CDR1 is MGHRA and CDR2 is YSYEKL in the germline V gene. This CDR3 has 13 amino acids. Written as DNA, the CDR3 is TGCGCCAGCAGTTTCTTGGGCCTCTATGGCTACACCTTC. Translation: CASSFLGLYGYTF.

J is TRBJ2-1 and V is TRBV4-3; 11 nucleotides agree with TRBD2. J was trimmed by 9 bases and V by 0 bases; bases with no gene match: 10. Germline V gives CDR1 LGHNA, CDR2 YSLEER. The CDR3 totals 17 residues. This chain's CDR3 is CASSQETSGRMVGEQFF. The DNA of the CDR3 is TGCGCCAGCAGCCAAGAAACTAGCGGGAGAATGGTCGGTGAGCAGTTCTTC.

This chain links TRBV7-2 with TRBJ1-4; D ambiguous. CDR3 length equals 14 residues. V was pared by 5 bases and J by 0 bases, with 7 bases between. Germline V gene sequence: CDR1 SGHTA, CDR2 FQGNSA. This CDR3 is CASSRGTTNEKLFF. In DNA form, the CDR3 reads TGTGCCAGCAGCCGGGGTACAACTAATGAAAAACTGTTTTTT.

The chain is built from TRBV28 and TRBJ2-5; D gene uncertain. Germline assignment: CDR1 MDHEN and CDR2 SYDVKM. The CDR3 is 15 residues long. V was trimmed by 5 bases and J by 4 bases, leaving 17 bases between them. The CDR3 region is CASSAPGLQSETQYF. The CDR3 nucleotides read TGTGCCAGCAGTGCTCCCGGCCTTCAGTCAGAGACCCAGTACTTC.